One and the same sample provided the 16 T cell receptor beta chains below, sequenced in a study of shared clonotypes between healthy human individuals. Profiling relied on immunoSEQ multiplex PCR, and the TCRdb table lists in-frame clones only, not all of them. The table lists roughly 2.5 million clones, approximately 90% of them singletons, with under 0.15% in the top ten. The sample taken for sequencing was naive CD4+ T cells sorted from blood. Subset specified: CD45RA+ positively selected. These receptors came from a man aged 18 to 30 in good health.

This rearrangement joins TRBV15 to TRBJ1-5; D remains unclear. Trimming shortened V by 3 bases and J by 2 bases, and 11 bases separated the two germline ends. Per the germline V gene, CDR1 is LNHNV and CDR2 is YYDKDF (reference sequence). The length of the CDR3 is 15 residues. CDR3 bases: TGTGCCACCAGCAGCGCGGCTCTAGGCAATCAGCCCCAGCATTTT. It translates to CATSSAALGNQPQHF. The full variable domain, with the rest looked up from reference TRBV15 and TRBJ1-5, is DAMVIQNPRYQVTQFGKPVTLSCSQTLNHNVMYWYQQKSSQAPKLLFHYYDKDFNNEADTPDNFQSRRPNTSFCFLDIRSPGLGDTAMYLCATSSAALGNQPQHFGDGTRLSIL.

This chain links TRBV18 with TRBJ1-6; 8 bases match TRBD1. V lost 4 bases and J lost 8; bases outside the gene matches: 7. CDR3 length: 15 amino acids. Germline V gene lookup returns CDR1 KGHSH and CDR2 LQKENI. The CDR3 sequence is CASSQPGGSDSPLHF. DNA for the CDR3: TGTGCCAGCTCACAACCAGGGGGCTCGGATTCACCCCTCCACTTT. The full variable domain, completed using reference TRBV18 and TRBJ1-6, is NAGVMQNPRHLVRRRGQEARLRCSPMKGHSHVYWYRQLPEEGLKFMVYLQKENIIDESGMPKERFSAEFPKEGPSILRIQQVVRGDSAAYFCASSQPGGSDSPLHFGNGTRLTVT.

This chain uses TRBV28 with TRBJ2-6; TRBD1 might be the D (6 bases). This CDR3 is built from 19 residues. Germline CDR1 reads MDHEN; CDR2 reads SYDVKM. V was cut by 6 bases and J by 0 bases, with 21 bases left in between. The CDR3 here is CASSSMDSSVFSGANVLTF. CDR3 coding DNA: TGTGCCAGCAGCTCCATGGACAGCTCGGTGTTCTCTGGGGCCAACGTCCTGACTTTC.

The chain links TRBV4-1 to TRBJ2-6; D might be TRBD1 (6 bases). This CDR3 region has 19 residues. Germline CDR1 MGHRA, CDR2 YSYEKL. V dropped 1 base and J dropped 1 base, with 17 bases sitting between them. CDR3 protein: CASSQVTVGAGSGANVLTF. The CDR3 nucleotides are TGCGCCAGCAGCCAAGTAACAGTGGGGGCTGGGTCTGGGGCCAACGTCCTGACTTTC.

The chain combines TRBV5-1 with TRBJ2-5; D unresolved. Trimming stripped 2 bases from V and 1 base from J, with 9 bases between. CDR1 and CDR2 (germline): SGHRS, YFSETQ. The length of the CDR3 is 14 residues. The CDR3 region is CASSFELGQETQYF. The CDR3 region has the DNA TGCGCCAGCAGCTTTGAGTTGGGCCAAGAGACCCAGTACTTC. Full variable domain (rest looked up from reference TRBV5-1 and TRBJ2-5): KAGVTQTPRYLIKTRGQQVTLSCSPISGHRSVSWYQQTPGQGLQFLFEYFSETQRNKGNFPGRFSGRQFSNSRSEMNVSTLELGDSALYLCASSFELGQETQYFGPGTRLLVL.

This clone was detected only once. V and J are TRBV6-5 and TRBJ2-7, with 10 bases matching TRBD1. Per germline, CDR1 MNHEY and CDR2 SVGAGI. V was clipped by 2 bases and J by 7 bases; unmatched bases: 5. The CDR3 has 14 residues. CDR3 nucleotide sequence: TGTGCCAGCAGTTACGACAGGGGGCTTGGAGAGCAGTACTTC. Translation: CASSYDRGLGEQYF.

The chain uses TRBV5-1 and TRBJ2-7; TRBD1 aligns across 11 bases. The germline V gene has CDR1 SGHRS and CDR2 YFSETQ. The trim removed 4 bases at V and 5 bases at J, leaving 8 bases unmatched. This CDR3 spans 15 amino acids. CDR3: CASSPRTGGPNEQYF. CDR3 DNA sequence: TGCGCCAGCAGCCCACGGACAGGGGGCCCCAACGAGCAGTACTTC.

This rearrangement joins TRBV7-2 to TRBJ1-2; tentative D call: TRBD1 (5 bases). The CDR3 has 15 residues. Germline CDR1 reads SGHTA; CDR2 reads FQGNSA. V was trimmed by 1 base and J by 5 bases, leaving 14 bases between them. Written as DNA, the CDR3 is TGTGCCAGCAGCTTAGAGTGGGACTCCCCTTATGGCTACACCTTC. Translating it yields CASSLEWDSPYGYTF. The full variable domain, completed using reference TRBV7-2 and TRBJ1-2, is GAGVSQSPSNKVTEKGKDVELRCDPISGHTALYWYRQSLGQGLEFLIYFQGNSAPDKSGLPSDRFSAERTGGSVSTLTIQRTQQEDSAVYLCASSLEWDSPYGYTFGSGTRLTVV.

The chain carries TRBV5-6 and TRBJ2-3; D could derive from TRBD1 or TRBD2 (5 bases each). Trimming removed 5 bases at V and 2 bases at J, with 12 bases between. CDR3 length: 14 amino acids. Germline CDR1 SGHDT, CDR2 YYEEEE. The CDR3 nucleotides read TGTGCCAGCAGACCGGGACGCTTCACAGATACGCAGTATTTT. Protein sequence: CASRPGRFTDTQYF. The whole variable domain, remainder taken from reference TRBV5-6 and TRBJ2-3, is DAGVTQSPTHLIKTRGQQVTLRCSPKSGHDTVSWYQQALGQGPQFIFQYYEEEERQRGNFPDRFSGHQFPNYSSELNVNALLLGDSALYLCASRPGRFTDTQYFGPGTRLTVL.

This clone appeared a single time. The genes are TRBV7-3 and TRBJ2-2, with TRBD2 matching over 8 bases. The CDR3 sequence is 16 residues long. Germline lookup yields CDR1 SGHTA and CDR2 FQGTGA. V was pared by 1 base and J by 0 bases, with 1 base of the junction left unmatched. CDR3 sequence reads: CASSLRAGANTGELFF. CDR3 sequence (DNA): TGTGCCAGCAGCTTAAGAGCGGGGGCGAACACCGGGGAGCTGTTTTTT.

This clone was detected once. V and J are TRBV29-1 and TRBJ1-2, with TRBD1 identical over 10 bases. J was trimmed by 8 bases and V by 1 base; bases with no gene match: 4. This CDR3 spans 13 amino acids. Per germline, CDR1 SQVTM and CDR2 ANQGSEA. The CDR3 region is CSVEGQTGGGYTF. The CDR3 bases are TGCAGCGTTGAAGGCCAGACAGGGGGCGGCTACACCTTC.

Regarding this clone: Other nucleotide sequences in the sample specify the same CDR3. V usage is TRBV28 and J usage is TRBJ1-5; no clear D gene. Trimming shortened V by 5 bases and J by 2 bases, and 4 bases separated the two germline ends. The germline CDR1 and CDR2 sequences are MDHEN and SYDVKM. This CDR3 has 12 amino acids. CDR3 nucleotide sequence: TGTGCCAGCAGTCCGGGCAATCAGCCCCAGCATTTT. It encodes CASSPGNQPQHF.

The chain combines TRBV4-1 with TRBJ1-4, with 7 bases lining up with TRBD1. Trimming at V came to 0 bases and at J to 0 bases, leaving 16 bases not matched to a gene. CDR1 is MGHRA, CDR2 YSYEKL, per germline. The CDR3 loop spans 21 amino acids. The CDR3 bases are TGCGCCAGCAGCCAAGAAGTGATCCGGGACAGAAGATTGGCAACTAATGAAAAACTGTTTTTT. This translates into CASSQEVIRDRRLATNEKLFF.

The V and J genes are TRBV7-2 and TRBJ1-4; no reliable D call. This CDR3 is 15 amino acids long. The V end was cut by 4 bases, the J end by 0 bases, with 9 bases between. Germline CDR1 SGHTA, CDR2 FQGNSA. The CDR3 loop is CASSSHSTTNEKLFF. DNA for the CDR3: TGTGCCAGCAGCTCGCACAGTACAACTAATGAAAAACTGTTTTTT.

The V call is TRBV7-9, the J call TRBJ2-3; possible D gene TRBD2, 6 bases. CDR1 SEHNR and CDR2 FQNEAQ come from the germline V gene (reference sequence). V was cut by 1 base and J by 0 bases, with 8 bases left in between. This CDR3 is built from 15 residues. The CDR3 region is CASSLDSGSTDTQYF. The DNA of the CDR3 is TGTGCCAGCAGCTTAGATAGCGGTAGCACAGATACGCAGTATTTT.

The rearrangement links TRBV9 to TRBJ2-6; 7 bases fit TRBD1. This CDR3 comprises 17 residues. In germline, CDR1 is SGDLS, CDR2 YYNGEE. Trimming removed 2 bases from V and 0 bases from J; junction bases left unmatched: 5. The CDR3 DNA sequence: TGTGCCAGCAGCGTCTTTGACAGGGTCTCTGGGGCCAACGTCCTGACTTTC. Protein product: CASSVFDRVSGANVLTF.